Following are 3 T cell receptor beta chains from one sample sequenced in a study of blood T cell repertoires in COVID-19. Sequenced by immunoSEQ multiplex PCR; TCRdb stores in-frame clones only, minus some. This sample has 380,000 or so clones, with 80% to 90% found just once. The sample was peripheral blood. These receptors were taken from a middle-aged man with acute or convalescent COVID-19.

V is TRBV6-6 and J is TRBJ2-3; no firm D call. V lost 5 bases, J lost 1 base, and 13 bases lay in between. This CDR3 has 15 amino acids. Germline CDR1 and CDR2: MNHNY and SVGAGI (reference sequence). In nucleotides, the CDR3 is TGTGCCAGCAGTCCCAGCGAGATCGGCACAGATACGCAGTATTTT. It translates to CASSPSEIGTDTQYF.

With respect to this clone: This same CDR3 is encoded by further DNA sequences in the sample. V and J are TRBV5-1 and TRBJ1-2, with D uncertain. The CDR3 is 12 residues long. Trimming removed 0 bases from V and 8 bases from J, with 8 bases in between. Germline CDR1 SGHRS, CDR2 YFSETQ. CDR3 bases: TGCGCCAGCAGCTTGGGAGGGTACGGCTACACCTTC. Amino acid sequence: CASSLGGYGYTF.

The rearrangement joins TRBV30 to TRBJ1-1; 9 bases are shared with TRBD1. The CDR3 loop spans 16 amino acids. Germline V CDR1 and CDR2: GTSNPN, SVGIG (reference sequence). Trimming took 5 bases from V and 6 from J; bases not matched to a gene: 16. For the CDR3, the DNA is TGTGCCTGGCACCTTCGATCTCCGACAGGGGGGTCTGAAGCTTTCTTT. Its translation is CAWHLRSPTGGSEAFF.